The 13 T cell receptor beta chains reported below all come from one sample, sequenced in a study of prognosis after radiotherapy for stage I lung cancer (dated by TCRdb to the early 2020s). Sequenced using an Illumina HiSeq 3000. Two rounds of multiplex PCR were performed to amplify the TCR beta CDR3 region from genomic DNA. In the first round of PCR, primers specific to each TRBV and TRBJ gene were used, and the primer sequences are filed in Chinese patent CN105087789A. Using fastp trimming at Q25 and MiXCR clonotype assembly, TCRdb reanalyzed the public sequencing data and kept in-frame beta chains. Here each entry gathers all rows of one CDR3 protein and keeps the most common genes and DNA. Within this sample are around 30,000 distinct CDR3 sequences, with approximately 36% of them counted one time only. The leading ten clones occupy 15% to 20% of the sample. This material consisted of PBMCs, taken before or after stereotactic body radiation therapy (not recorded which). These receptors originate from a donor at least 50 years old with non-small cell lung cancer.

In its sample, this clonotype was seen a few times. This may stem from a read error, because a much larger clone lies one nucleotide away. The V gene is TRBV20-1, the J gene TRBJ2-5; unclear D gene. The length of the CDR3 is 10 residues. CDR1 is DFQATT, CDR2 SNEGSKA, per germline (reference sequence). CDR3 nucleotides: TGCAGTGCTAGAAGAGAGAACCAGTACTTC. This codes for CSARRENQYF.

This clonotype has just one count. A single base is all that separates this from a far larger clone, so a read error is likely. The genes are TRBV6-4 and TRBJ1-2; TRBD1 matches at 8 bases. The germline gives CDR1 MRHNA, CDR2 SNTAGT. The CDR3 is 14 residues long. CDR3 region: CAISDGQGKYGYTF. For the CDR3, the DNA is TGTGCCATCAGTGATGGACAGGGAAAGTATGGCTACACCTTC.

The rearrangement uses TRBV12-3 or TRBV12-4 and TRBJ1-6, with TRBD1 identical over 7 bases. CDR3 length equals 14 residues. Losses at the gene ends were 4 bases for V and 5 bases for J; bases not matched to a gene: 2. This CDR3 is CASSWTGDNSPLHF. In DNA, the CDR3 is TGTGCCAGCAGTTGGACAGGAGATAATTCACCCCTCCACTTT.

This clonotype was observed many times. The rearrangement joins TRBV6-1 to TRBJ1-3, with D tentatively TRBD1 (6 bases). The CDR3 is 16 amino acids. Trimming took 6 bases from V and 4 from J, leaving 19 bases between them. Germline V gene sequence: CDR1 MNHNS, CDR2 SASEGT. Written as DNA, the CDR3 is TGTGCCAGCAGACCCCAGGGGCAGGGGACGGGAAACACCATATATTTT. This sequence encodes CASRPQGQGTGNTIYF.

Worth noting for this clonotype: Given a far larger clone just one base away, this is likely a sequencing read error. As DNA, the CDR3 is TGTGCCAGCAGCCAGAGCAGTACAGTCCCAAGGAATGGCTACACCTTC. Encoded protein: CASSQSSTVPRNGYTF. The chain recombines TRBV6-2 or TRBV6-3 with TRBJ1-2; D not certain. Trimming removed 6 bases from V and 6 bases from J, with 23 bases in between. The CDR3 covers 16 residues. The germline gives CDR1 MNHEY, CDR2 SVGEGT.

This clonotype was counted at least ten times. The chain uses TRBV18 and TRBJ2-1; 9 bases fit TRBD2. The V and J ends lost 1 base and 9 bases, in that order; junction bases with no gene match: 7. Germline V lookup: CDR1 KGHSH, CDR2 LQKENI. This CDR3 contains 15 residues. CDR3 amino acids: CASSPLASGDLEQFF. DNA of the CDR3: TGTGCCAGCTCACCACTGGCTAGCGGGGACCTTGAGCAGTTCTTC.

This clonotype was picked up many times. The chain has TRBV7-2 and TRBJ1-2; 9 nucleotides line up with TRBD1. J was trimmed by 4 bases and V by 1 base; bases with no gene match: 4. The CDR3 has 15 residues. CDR1 is SGHTA, CDR2 FQGNSA, per germline. The CDR3 reads CASSLERQGGYGYTF. In DNA, the CDR3 is TGTGCCAGCAGCTTAGAACGACAGGGGGGCTATGGCTACACCTTC. Variable domain in full (rest from reference TRBV7-2 and TRBJ1-2): GAGVSQSPSNKVTEKGKDVELRCDPISGHTALYWYRQSLGQGLEFLIYFQGNSAPDKSGLPSDRFSAERTGGSVSTLTIQRTQQEDSAVYLCASSLERQGGYGYTFGSGTRLTVV.

The sample holds many counts of this clonotype. The rearrangement joins TRBV5-1 to TRBJ2-3; possible D gene TRBD2, 6 bases. Germline lookup yields CDR1 SGHRS and CDR2 YFSETQ. With 0 bases removed from V and 5 bases from J, the gap between germline ends came to 16 bases. The CDR3 extends over 16 amino acids. The CDR3 bases are TGCGCCAGCAGCTTGGATCGTCCTAGCGTCTTAGATACGCAGTATTTT. Its translation: CASSLDRPSVLDTQYF.

Comments on this clonotype: One junction end does not reproduce the germline sequence, and a read error may be involved. The chain couples TRBV11-2 to TRBJ1-2; D is unresolved. Germline assignment: CDR1 SGHAT and CDR2 FQNNGV. This CDR3 comprises 15 residues. The CDR3 reads CASGISVVANYGYTF. CDR3 bases: TGTGCCAGCGGAATTTCTGTGGTAGCTAACTATGGCTACACCTTT. Using reference TRBV11-2 and TRBJ1-2 for the parts outside the CDR3, the full variable domain is EAGVAQSPRYKIIEKRQSVAFWCNPISGHATLYWYQQILGQGPKLLIQFQNNGVVDDSQLPKDRFSAERLKGVDSTLKIQPAKLEDSAVYLCASGISVVANYGYTFGSGTRLTVV.

This clonotype occurred many times. The chain links TRBV3-1 to TRBJ2-5; the D is unclear. The germline V and J ends were trimmed by 2 bases and 5 bases, with 6 bases remaining between them. Looked up from germline, CDR1 is LGHDT and CDR2 is YNNKEL (reference sequence). The CDR3 has 12 amino acids. The CDR3 bases are TGTGCCAGCAGCCAAACGATGGAGACCCAGTACTTC. Encoded protein: CASSQTMETQYF.

By share, this clonotype ranks as large. The chain has TRBV6-2 or TRBV6-3 and TRBJ2-2; 9 nucleotides align to TRBD2. Germline V gene data show CDR1 as MNHEY and CDR2 as SVGEGT. This CDR3 spans 17 amino acids. The trim removed 6 bases at V and 0 bases at J, leaving 8 bases unmatched. CDR3 in DNA: TGTGCCAGCAGCCTTTCTAGCGGGACCGCGAACACCGGGGAGCTGTTTTTT. Protein sequence: CASSLSSGTANTGELFF.

About this clonotype: At one end the junction does not follow the germline gene, possibly because of a read error. This sequence joins TRBV19 and TRBJ2-2; D may match TRBD1 or TRBD2 (6 bases each). CDR1 and CDR2 (germline): LNHDA, SQIVND (reference sequence). This CDR3 contains 18 residues. This CDR3 reads CASSTASWGAFGTGELFF. The CDR3 DNA reads as TGCGCCAGTAGTACCGCCAGCTGGGGGGCGTTCGGAACCGGGGAGCTGTTTTTT.

This chain uses TRBV20-1 with TRBJ2-5, with 11 bases fitting TRBD2. The V and J ends lost 6 bases and 5 bases, in that order; junction bases with no gene match: 2. The germline gives CDR1 DFQATT, CDR2 SNEGSKA (reference sequence). The CDR3 length is 12 residues. This CDR3 is CSARLAGETQYF. Here the CDR3 DNA reads TGCAGTGCGCGACTAGCGGGGGAGACCCAGTACTTC.